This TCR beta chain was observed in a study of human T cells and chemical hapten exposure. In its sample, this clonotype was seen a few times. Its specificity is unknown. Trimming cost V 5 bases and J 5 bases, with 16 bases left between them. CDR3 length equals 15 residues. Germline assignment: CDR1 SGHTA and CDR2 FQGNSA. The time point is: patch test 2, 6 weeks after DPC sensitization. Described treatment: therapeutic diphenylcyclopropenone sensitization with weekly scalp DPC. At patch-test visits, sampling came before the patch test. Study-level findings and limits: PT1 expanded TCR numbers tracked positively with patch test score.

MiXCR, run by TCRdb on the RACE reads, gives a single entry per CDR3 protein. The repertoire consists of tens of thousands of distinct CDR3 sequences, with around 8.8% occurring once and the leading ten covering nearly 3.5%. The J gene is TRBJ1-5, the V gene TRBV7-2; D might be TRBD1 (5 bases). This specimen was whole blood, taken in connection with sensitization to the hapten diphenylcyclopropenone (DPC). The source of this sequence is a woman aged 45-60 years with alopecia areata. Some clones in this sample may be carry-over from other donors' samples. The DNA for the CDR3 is TGTGCCAGCAGCCCCATCGGGCAGGGTGATCAGCCCCAGCATTTT. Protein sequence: CASSPIGQGDQPQHF.